This T cell receptor (beta chain) was profiled in a study of identical twins. Study results and caveats: These conclusions were based on statistical analysis (cross-sectional, not following the same donors).

Points on this clonotype: The antigen is undetermined.

TCRdb reprocessed the 5' RACE reads with MiXCR, giving one entry per CDR3 protein. This table has about 250,000 distinct CDR3 sequences, around 7.6% appearing once. V lost 7 bases and J lost 1, with 26 bases in between. This CDR3 contains 18 residues. The same data also went into a second study, on yellow fever vaccine responses in identical twins.

The specimen sequenced was CD8+ T cells sorted from blood. The J gene is TRBJ2-7, the V gene TRBV12-3 or TRBV12-4; a possible D gene is TRBD2 (5 bases). This receptor was taken from a woman aged 18-30 years in good health. CDR3 loop: CASTKGRLAGVGSYEQYF. CDR3 nucleotide sequence: TGTGCCAGCACCAAGGGAAGACTGGCGGGCGTGGGATCCTACGAGCAGTACTTC.